The 3 T cell receptor beta chains reported below all come from one sample, sequenced in a study of radiotherapy plus CTLA-4 blockade in lung cancer. Method: immunoSEQ multiplex PCR; TCRdb's copy keeps in-frame clones and lacks some. The sample lists about 45,000 clones; roughly 65% were seen once. The sequencing here drew on peripheral blood, taken from a patient treated with radiotherapy plus ipilimumab. The receptors originated from a human donor with non-small cell lung cancer who had a partial response to radiotherapy plus ipilimumab.

This clone was found a few times. In DNA form, the CDR3 reads TGTGCCAGCAGTGACCCGGACAAAAGCACAGATACGCAGTATTTT. Amino acids: CASSDPDKSTDTQYF. The chain uses TRBV2 and TRBJ2-3; a possible D gene is TRBD1 (5 bases). CDR1 SNHLY and CDR2 FYNNEI come from the germline V gene. Trimming stripped 3 bases from V and 0 bases from J, with 10 bases between. This CDR3 contains 15 residues.

This clone has just a few counts. This chain joins TRBV18 and TRBJ2-3; D perhaps matches TRBD2 (5 bases). Trimming left V 1 base short and J 0 bases short, with 8 bases between. The CDR3 length is 15 residues. Germline CDR1 KGHSH, CDR2 LQKENI. The CDR3 is CASSPRAVSTDTQYF. CDR3 DNA sequence: TGTGCCAGCTCACCACGAGCGGTTAGCACAGATACGCAGTATTTT.

This clone was seen more than once but under ten times. The chain is built from TRBV6-6 and TRBJ1-2, with 7 positions matching TRBD1. With V trimmed by 2 bases and J by 1 base, 4 bases remained unmatched. CDR3 length equals 15 residues. CDR1 MNHNY and CDR2 SVGAGI come from the germline V gene (reference sequence). The CDR3 protein is CASSYIGTDNYGYTF. The DNA of the CDR3 is TGTGCCAGCAGTTACATCGGGACAGATAACTATGGCTACACCTTC.